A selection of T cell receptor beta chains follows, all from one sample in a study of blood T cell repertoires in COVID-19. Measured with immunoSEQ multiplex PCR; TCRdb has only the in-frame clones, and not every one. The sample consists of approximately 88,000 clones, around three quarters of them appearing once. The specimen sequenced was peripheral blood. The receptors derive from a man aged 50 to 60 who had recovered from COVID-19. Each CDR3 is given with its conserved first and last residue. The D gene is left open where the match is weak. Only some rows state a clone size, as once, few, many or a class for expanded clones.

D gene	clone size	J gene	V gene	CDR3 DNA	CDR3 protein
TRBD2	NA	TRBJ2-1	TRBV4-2	TGTGCCAGCAGCCAAGATTCTAGCGGCCGAAATGAGCAGTTCTTC	CASSQDSSGRNEQFF
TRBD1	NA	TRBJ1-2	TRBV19	TGTGCCAGTAGAGGGACAGGGGTGACCGGCTACACCTTC	CASRGTGVTGYTF
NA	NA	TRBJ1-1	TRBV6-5	TGTGCCAGCAGTTATGGGCAGGGAAGGACTGAAGCTTTCTTT	CASSYGQGRTEAFF
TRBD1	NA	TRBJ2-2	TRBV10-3	TGTGCCATCAGTGATAGGACAGGGAACACCGGGGAGCTGTTTTTT	CAISDRTGNTGELFF
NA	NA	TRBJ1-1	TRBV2	TGTGCCAGCGTAGACACATGGAACACTGAAGCTTTCTTT	CASVDTWNTEAFF
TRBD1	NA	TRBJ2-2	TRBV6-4	TGTGCCAGCAGTGAGCAGGGGGAGACCGGGGAGCTGTTTTTT	CASSEQGETGELFF
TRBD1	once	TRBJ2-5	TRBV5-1	TGCGCCAGCAGCTTGGGGGACAGGGGGAGACAAGAGACCCAGTACTTC	CASSLGDRGRQETQYF
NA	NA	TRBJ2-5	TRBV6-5	TGTGCCAGCAGTAGAACCTACTTCGAAGAGACCCAGTACTTC	CASSRTYFEETQYF
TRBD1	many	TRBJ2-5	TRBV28	TGTGCCAGCAGTCCTGGTGACAGGGTTCGACTACAGGAGACCCAGTACTTC	CASSPGDRVRLQETQYF
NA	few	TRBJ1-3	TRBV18	TGTGCCAGCTCACCCCAGGGAACGGCTGGAAACACCATATATTTT	CASSPQGTAGNTIYF
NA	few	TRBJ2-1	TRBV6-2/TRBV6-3	TGTGCCAGCAGTTGGAGGTCAAACAATGAGCAGTTCTTC	CASSWRSNNEQFF
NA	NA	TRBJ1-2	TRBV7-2	TGTGCCAGCAGCTTAGCCCTGAGGAACTATGGCTACACCTTC	CASSLALRNYGYTF